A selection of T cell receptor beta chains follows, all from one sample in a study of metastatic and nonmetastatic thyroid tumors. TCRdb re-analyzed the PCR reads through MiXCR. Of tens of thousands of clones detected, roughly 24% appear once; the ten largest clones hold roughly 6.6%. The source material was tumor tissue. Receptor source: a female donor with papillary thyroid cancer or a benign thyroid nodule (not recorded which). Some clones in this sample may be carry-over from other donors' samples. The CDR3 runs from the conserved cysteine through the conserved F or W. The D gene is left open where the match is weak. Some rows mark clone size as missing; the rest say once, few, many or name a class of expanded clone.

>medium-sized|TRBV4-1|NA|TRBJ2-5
TGCGCCAGCAGCCAAGATAGGACCCTCTCAGAGACCCAGTACTTC
CASSQDRTLSETQYF
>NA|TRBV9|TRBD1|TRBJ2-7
TGTGCCAGCAGCGTAGTTTCCGGGACAGTGGACTACGAGCAGTACTTC
CASSVVSGTVDYEQYF
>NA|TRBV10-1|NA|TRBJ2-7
TGCGCCATGCTCGCTAGCCCACTCTCCTACGAGCAGTACTTC
CAMLASPLSYEQYF
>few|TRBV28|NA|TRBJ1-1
TGTGCCAGCAGTTTTTCTGGGACCCCTGAAGCTTTCTTT
CASSFSGTPEAFF
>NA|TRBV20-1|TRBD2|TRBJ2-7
TGCAGTGCTAGAGCCGGGACTAAATATAAGTACGAGCAGTACTTC
CSARAGTKYKYEQYF
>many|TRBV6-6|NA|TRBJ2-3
TGTGCCAGCAGTTATTCCGTGTTCACTAGCACAGATACGCAGTATTTT
CASSYSVFTSTDTQYF
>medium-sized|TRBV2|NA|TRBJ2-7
TGTGCCAGCAGTGAAGATTGGGGCTACGAGCAGTACTTC
CASSEDWGYEQYF
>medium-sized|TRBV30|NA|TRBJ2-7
TGTGCCTGGAGTGTAGGTGGGGACGAGCAGTACTTC
CAWSVGGDEQYF
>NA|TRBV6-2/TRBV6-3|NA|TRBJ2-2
TGTGCCAGCAGTTACTCGAGACGTGGCGGGGAGCTGTTTTTT
CASSYSRRGGELFF
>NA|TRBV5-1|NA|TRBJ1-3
TGCGCCAGCAGCTTCGGGGTAGGCTCTGGAAACACCATATATTTT
CASSFGVGSGNTIYF
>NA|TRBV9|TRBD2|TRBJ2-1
TGTGCCAGCAGCGTAGGCCTAGCGGGTGAAAATGAGCAGTTCTTC
CASSVGLAGENEQFF
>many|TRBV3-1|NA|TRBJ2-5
TGTGCCAGCAGCCAAGATTTAGCGGAGCACCGGTACCAAGAGACCCAGTACTTC
CASSQDLAEHRYQETQYF
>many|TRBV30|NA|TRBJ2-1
TGTGCCTGGAATAGCCTAGGCAGCCCCTACAATGAGCAGTTCTTC
CAWNSLGSPYNEQFF
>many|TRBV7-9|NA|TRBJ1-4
TGTGCCAGCAGCCCGGAATACGCGGCTAATGAAAAACTGTTTTTT
CASSPEYAANEKLFF
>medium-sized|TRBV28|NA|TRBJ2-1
TGTGCCAGCAGTTTATTGGCCAGAGTCAATGAGCAGTTCTTC
CASSLLARVNEQFF
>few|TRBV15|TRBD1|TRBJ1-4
TGTGCCACCAGCGGACAGGGACCCAGGAGGTTTTTT
CATSGQGPRRFF
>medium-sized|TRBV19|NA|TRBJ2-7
TGTGCCAGTAGTAATGGGGCCTACGAGCAGTACTTC
CASSNGAYEQYF
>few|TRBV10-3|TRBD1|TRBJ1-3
TGTGCCATCAGTGGGACAGGGGTTTACGGGGGAAACACCATATATTTT
CAISGTGVYGGNTIYF
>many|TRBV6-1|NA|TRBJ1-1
TGTGCCAGCGCGGACGGCCAGAACACTGAAGCTTTCTTT
CASADGQNTEAFF
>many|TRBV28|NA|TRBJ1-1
TGTGCCAGCAGTTCACTCGAAGTCGCCACTGAAGCTTTCTTT
CASSSLEVATEAFF
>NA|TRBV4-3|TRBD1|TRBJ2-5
TGCGCCAGCAGCCATGCTCCCTCGGGACAGGGACTGGAGACCCAGTACTTC
CASSHAPSGQGLETQYF
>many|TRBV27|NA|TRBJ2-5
TGTGCCAGCAGTTTGGACCGGGGGGGGCTAAGGGACAGGGTGCAAGAGACCCAGTACTTC
CASSLDRGGLRDRVQETQYF
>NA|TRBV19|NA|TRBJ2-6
TGTGCCAGTAGTATCCCGCGCGCGGGGGCGAGTGTGGCCAACGTCCTGACTTTC
CASSIPRAGASVANVLTF
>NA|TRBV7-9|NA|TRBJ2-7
TGTGCCAGCAGCTTGTGCAGCTCCTACGAACAGTACTTC
CASSLCSSYEQYF
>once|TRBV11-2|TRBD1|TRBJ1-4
TGTGCCAGCAGCTTAGATCGGGGACAGAGCAATGAAAAACTGTTTTTT
CASSLDRGQSNEKLFF
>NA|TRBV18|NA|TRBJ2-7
TGTGCCAGCTCACCATCGGCAGACTCTAGGGAGCAGTACTTC
CASSPSADSREQYF
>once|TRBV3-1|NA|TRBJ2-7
TGTGCCAGCAGCCACTCGGGAAGGGGGGGTTACTACGAGCAGTACTTC
CASSHSGRGGYYEQYF
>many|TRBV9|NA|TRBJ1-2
TGTGCCAGCAGCGCAGGGCAGGGCCGGGCTTATGGCTACACCTTC
CASSAGQGRAYGYTF